This record looks at one T cell receptor beta chain sequence and its context. Data came from immunoSEQ multiplex PCR; TCRdb stores just in-frame clones and leaves some out. The repertoire includes approximately 46,000 clones, 75% to 80% of them detected once, and approximately 15% sits in the top ten. This specimen comes from a study of T cells in tumors after PD-1 blockade. Study-level background: Treatment was either pembrolizumab 200 mg every 3 weeks or cemiplimab 350 mg every 2 weeks.

The CDR3 is made up of 14 amino acids. The junction had 6 bases not matched to a gene; V was cut back by 4 bases and J by 4 bases. CDR1 and CDR2 (germline): KGHSH, LQKENI. The chain joins TRBV18 to TRBJ1-2, with 7 bases lining up with TRBD1. Sequencing used PBMCs, obtained before anti-PD-1 treatment. The clonotype comes from a human donor with basal cell carcinoma. CDR3 loop: CASSRDSRRYGYTF. The CDR3, as DNA: TGTGCCAGCTCACGGGACAGCAGGCGCTATGGCTACACCTTC.